The 18 T cell receptor beta chains in this list originate from one sample, sequenced in a study of T-cell reconstitution after alpha-beta-depleted transplantation in children. Using unique molecular identifiers, the investigators prepared the TCRbeta library. TCRdb analysed the PCR reads with MiXCR anew, one entry per CDR3 protein. The sample lists approximately 300,000 distinct CDR3 sequences; around a tenth were seen once. Sequenced material: peripheral blood, taken 180 days after TCRalphabeta/CD19-depleted stem cell transplant. The receptors originated from a male patient between 2 and 15 years old who had a stem cell transplant for chronic granulomatous disease, so the T cells may come from the graft donor.

The chain recombines TRBV19 with TRBJ2-1; weak D call: TRBD1 (5 bases). V shed 4 bases and J shed 0 bases, with 10 bases lying between them. The CDR3 length is 15 residues. From germline, CDR1 is LNHDA and CDR2 SQIVND (reference sequence). This CDR3 reads CASSNQGHSYNEQFF. Here the CDR3 DNA reads TGTGCCAGTAGTAACCAGGGCCACTCCTACAATGAGCAGTTCTTC.

This clonotype was picked up many times. V usage is TRBV11-2 and J usage is TRBJ2-5; D is unresolved. This CDR3 is 14 amino acids long. Looked up from germline, CDR1 is SGHAT and CDR2 is FQNNGV. V lost 1 base and J lost 4, with 10 bases in between. The CDR3 DNA is TGTGCCAGCAGCTTAGTTGTGACATCAGAGACCCAGTACTTC. Amino acids: CASSLVVTSETQYF. The full variable domain, with the rest looked up from reference TRBV11-2 and TRBJ2-5, is EAGVAQSPRYKIIEKRQSVAFWCNPISGHATLYWYQQILGQGPKLLIQFQNNGVVDDSQLPKDRFSAERLKGVDSTLKIQPAKLEDSAVYLCASSLVVTSETQYFGPGTRLLVL.

The sample holds many counts of this clonotype. V gene TRBV10-3 combines with J gene TRBJ1-1, with D perhaps matching TRBD1 (6 bases). The CDR3 spans 14 residues. In germline, CDR1 is ENHRY, CDR2 SYGVKD. Trimming shortened V by 8 bases and J by 4 bases, and 17 bases separated the two germline ends. CDR3: CAIGGRGVSTEAFF. The CDR3 DNA reads as TGTGCCATCGGGGGCAGGGGTGTGAGCACTGAAGCTTTCTTT.

This clonotype was seen many times. The chain is built from TRBV7-2 and TRBJ2-7, with TRBD1 matching 7 bases. The ends lost 1 base at V and 3 bases at J; junction bases unmatched: 3. Germline-derived CDR1 and CDR2 are SGHTA and FQGNSA. The CDR3 is made up of 14 amino acids. This chain's CDR3 is CASSLGGGGYEQYF. CDR3 sequence (DNA): TGTGCCAGCAGCTTAGGAGGGGGCGGCTACGAGCAGTACTTC.

The table lists this clonotype with many counts. The rearrangement joins TRBV7-6 to TRBJ1-4; 7 bases align to TRBD1. Germline V lookup: CDR1 SGHVS, CDR2 FNYEAQ. The junction had 19 bases not matched to a gene; V was cut back by 1 base and J by 8 bases. The CDR3 covers 19 residues. The CDR3 bases are TGTGCCAGCAGCTTAGGGTGGATACAGGGGCGGTCCGCCCGGGAAAAACTGTTTTTT. Protein: CASSLGWIQGRSAREKLFF.

This clonotype was observed many times. The gene calls are TRBV14 and TRBJ2-2; 11 positions agree with TRBD2. The CDR3 is 16 residues long. Per the germline V gene, CDR1 is SGHDN and CDR2 is FVKESK. Germline trimming cut 5 bases from V and 5 bases from J; bases unmatched to any gene: 7. This CDR3 reads CASSNPGLAVTGELFF. In nucleotides, the CDR3 is TGTGCCAGCAGCAACCCGGGACTAGCGGTTACCGGGGAGCTGTTTTTT.

Ten or more counts support this clonotype. The CDR3 reads CASRVLSGGYEQYF. The CDR3 DNA follows: TGTGCCAGCAGGGTTTTGTCGGGGGGCTACGAGCAGTACTTC. The chain is built from TRBV5-6 and TRBJ2-7; TRBD2 matches at 7 bases. The CDR3 length is 14 residues. CDR1 and CDR2 (germline): SGHDT, YYEEEE. The V and J ends lost 5 bases and 3 bases, in that order; junction bases with no gene match: 8.

There are many counts of this clonotype. The rearrangement joins TRBV28 to TRBJ2-1, with 7 positions matching TRBD2. The CDR3 has 12 residues. Trimming at V came to 7 bases and at J to 9 bases, leaving 6 bases not matched to a gene. Per the germline V gene, CDR1 is MDHEN and CDR2 is SYDVKM. The CDR3 DNA follows: TGTGCCAGCACCATCCCGGGGGGTGAGCAGTTCTTC. Amino acids: CASTIPGGEQFF.

In this sample, this clonotype turned up many times. The chain links TRBV4-3 to TRBJ1-3; tentative D call: TRBD1 (5 bases). Germline loops: CDR1 LGHNA, CDR2 YSLEER. Trimming took off 0 bases at V and 3 bases at J, with 12 bases between the two ends. This CDR3 is 16 amino acids long. In nucleotides, the CDR3 is TGCGCCAGCAGCCAAGAACGGCGAGGGGTTGGAAACACCATATATTTT. This encodes CASSQERRGVGNTIYF.

This clonotype was observed many times. The chain combines TRBV3-1 with TRBJ2-3; D gene ambiguous. The CDR3 is 14 residues long. Germline V gives CDR1 LGHDT, CDR2 YNNKEL (reference sequence). V was trimmed by 1 base and J by 2 bases, leaving 7 bases between them. The CDR3 sequence: CASSQGRDTDTQYF. CDR3 coding DNA: TGTGCCAGCAGCCAAGGAAGGGACACAGATACGCAGTATTTT.

This clonotype was counted many times. The gene calls are TRBV5-1 and TRBJ2-7; 10 bases line up with TRBD1. Germline-derived CDR1 and CDR2 are SGHRS and YFSETQ. The CDR3 is 13 residues long. V lost 6 bases and J lost 2; bases outside the gene matches: 2. CDR3 coding DNA: TGCGCCAGCACCGGGACAGGGGCCTACGAGCAGTACTTC. As protein: CASTGTGAYEQYF.

This clonotype was counted only a few times. This chain links TRBV7-9 with TRBJ1-5; D is unclear. V gave up 5 bases and J gave up 7 bases, with 9 bases separating them. CDR1 and CDR2 from the germline V gene are SEHNR and FQNEAQ (reference sequence). The CDR3 covers 12 residues. This CDR3 is CASSNPLQPQHF. As DNA, the CDR3 is TGTGCCAGCAGCAACCCCCTCCAGCCCCAGCATTTT.

The table lists this clonotype with many counts. The chain recombines TRBV12-3 or TRBV12-4 with TRBJ2-1, with TRBD2 matching over 7 bases. The CDR3 sequence is 13 residues long. V shed 5 bases, J shed 6 bases, and the junction held 4 bases outside the gene matches. CDR3 region: CASSTGLRNEQFF. The CDR3 bases are TGTGCCAGCAGTACGGGACTACGCAATGAGCAGTTCTTC.

This clonotype was seen a few times. The chain is built from TRBV19 and TRBJ2-5; no clear D. The CDR3 totals 13 residues. The germline CDR1 and CDR2 sequences are LNHDA and SQIVND (reference sequence). The V gene lost 1 base and the J gene lost 5 bases, with 8 bases spanning the gap. The CDR3 nucleotides are TGTGCCAGTAGTATAGGAGGTTGGGAGACCCAGTACTTC. Amino acid sequence: CASSIGGWETQYF.

This clonotype was seen repeatedly, ten times or more. The chain carries TRBV12-3 or TRBV12-4 and TRBJ2-5; D possibly matches TRBD1 or TRBD2 (6 bases each). The CDR3 contains 14 residues. The V gene lost 3 bases and the J gene lost 5 bases, with 13 bases spanning the gap. Here the CDR3 reads CASSFGGRVETQYF. The CDR3 coding sequence is TGTGCCAGCAGTTTTGGGGGGCGCGTGGAGACCCAGTACTTC.

This clonotype was seen only a few times. In DNA, the CDR3 is TGTGCCAGCAGTCGGGGAGTTCAGCCCCAGCATTTT. It yields the protein CASSRGVQPQHF. The chain joins TRBV28 to TRBJ1-5, with no clear D. Germline V gene data show CDR1 as MDHEN and CDR2 as SYDVKM. Trimming took 5 bases from V and 6 from J, leaving 8 bases between them. The length of the CDR3 is 12 residues.

There are many counts of this clonotype. The genes are TRBV20-1 and TRBJ2-4; 12 bases align to TRBD2. CDR3 length equals 21 residues. Germline CDR1 is DFQATT and CDR2 is SNEGSKA (reference sequence). The V segment lost 0 bases and the J segment 5 bases; nucleotides outside the gene matches: 20. CDR3 region: CSARDPWLAGGPVSNQNIQYF. CDR3 nucleotide sequence: TGCAGTGCTAGAGACCCATGGCTAGCGGGAGGGCCGGTGTCCAACCAAAACATTCAGTACTTC.

This clonotype occurred many times. V is TRBV12-3 or TRBV12-4 and J is TRBJ2-1; D call uncertain. Trimming took 0 bases from V and 5 from J, leaving 11 bases between them. The CDR3 has 15 residues. This CDR3 reads CASSLALLLHNEQFF. The CDR3 DNA reads as TGTGCCAGCAGTTTAGCGCTACTCCTACACAATGAGCAGTTCTTC.